Listed here is a single T cell receptor beta chain. Its antigen is still unknown. Assay: immunoSEQ multiplex PCR; the TCRdb copy retains only in-frame clones and omits some. The sample has about 360,000 clones; roughly 85% are singletons. V shed 7 bases and J shed 3 bases, with 10 bases lying between them. CDR1 and CDR2 (germline): MDHEN, SYDVKM. This CDR3 contains 13 residues. This sample is drawn from a study of cytomegalovirus exposure and HLA in healthy donors. Broader study findings: Clusters of TCRs from the first cohort tended to co-occur in the approximately 130 validation repertoires (as a later analysis found). Associated with cytomegalovirus, according to the listing, were 150 to 200 TCR beta chains.

V and J are TRBV28 and TRBJ1-5; no firm D call. Sequenced sample: PBMCs. The receptor's source is a woman between 18 and 30 years old in good health and CMV-seronegative. This chain's CDR3 is CASIQTYNQPQHF. The CDR3 DNA sequence: TGTGCCAGCATACAGACCTACAATCAGCCCCAGCATTTT.